This TCR beta chain was identified in a study of T cell responses to AZD1222 COVID-19 vaccine (dated by TCRdb to the early 2020s). Regarding the study in general: A total of about 240 trial participants underwent TCR sequencing, of whom roughly 210 received two doses of AZD1222 and 26 received two doses of the MenACWY control vaccine. Trial participants were enrolled by age into subgroups of 18-55, 56-69 and 70-plus years, and roughly 150, 30 and 60 TCR-sequenced participants, respectively, were included in these subgroups. Beyond this particular receptor, the publication reports: Conclusions about previously exposed vaccinees are limited because only six or seven AZD1222 recipients were SARS-CoV-2 seropositive at baseline. Reportedly, close to half of the unique spike-specific TCRs recognized epitopes lying outside the regions that are mutated in the B.1.351 and B.1.1.7 variants. After two AZD1222 doses, spike-specific TCR breadth and depth were significantly higher than at day 0 and than in MenACWY recipients. Because no day 14 peak-response samples were available, repertoires were characterized only after the peak T cell response. Most participants were white British and females outnumbered males, and the authors suggested that clonal diversity may have been underestimated. Vaccine-associated CD4 TCRs spanned the whole spike protein, with dominant responses in regions 160-218 and 743-854. In the small 56-69-year group, the increase in depth fell short of significance, most likely because of low power.

The CDR3 regions of human TCRbeta chains were subjected to immunosequencing. Regarding the original processing steps: Repertoire TCRs were checked for matches against a reference library of SARS-CoV-2-specific TCRs that had been generated using the MIRA antigen-specificity platform. Breadth meant the fraction of unique TCRs that were SARS-CoV-2-associated, whereas depth meant the fraction of total T cells that were SARS-CoV-2-associated. Using the MIRA data, every spike-specific TCR was mapped to the spike region that the TCR reacted to and assigned to either a CD4 or a CD8 class. Log10-transformed breadth and depth values were compared by one-way ANOVA with Sidak's multiple comparisons tests. TCRdb took this table from immuneACCESS and kept in-frame rearrangements with V and J called. Such tables lack part of the clones; where checked against another copy, unresolved V genes explain under half of the gap, and the rest is unexplained. The D gene and trimming were derived from the DNA, and the V and J assignments and clone size from that table. The sample table lists tens of thousands of clones, around 91% of them with a count of one. Together, the top ten hold less than 5.5% of the sample.

CDR1 and CDR2 were assigned from the germline V gene as SGHDN and FVKESK. The CDR3 numbers 13 residues from cysteine through phenylalanine. This entry keeps only the CDR3 DNA: 39 bases, framed from base 1. V gives up 2 bases and J gives up 4 bases, and the segment between their germline ends measures 7 bases. As to this clone: What antigen it recognizes has not been identified. Nothing much larger sits one base from this clone, and base qualities are not available.

The sample's time point label is to be understood as: baseline before first vaccination. Reading the label with the study, this specimen's treatment or condition is: meningococcal conjugate vaccine given as trial control. Samples from vaccinated people were obtained from the UK trials COV001 and COV002, which included a single-blind randomized controlled phase 2/3 trial of AZD1222 (ChAdOx1 nCoV-19) in healthy adults. For TCRbeta chain sequencing, PBMC samples from trial participants were taken at day 0 and at day 28 after the second dose. The sequencing used peripheral blood, collected on day 0 of MenACWY control vaccination. The sequence was obtained from an adult in good health. The chain was built from TRBV14 and TRBJ2-3, with no D gene named confidently. This receptor has the CDR3 CASSQFGPDTQYF. The DNA sequence is TGTGCCAGCAGCCAATTCGGTCCAGATACGCAGTATTTT.